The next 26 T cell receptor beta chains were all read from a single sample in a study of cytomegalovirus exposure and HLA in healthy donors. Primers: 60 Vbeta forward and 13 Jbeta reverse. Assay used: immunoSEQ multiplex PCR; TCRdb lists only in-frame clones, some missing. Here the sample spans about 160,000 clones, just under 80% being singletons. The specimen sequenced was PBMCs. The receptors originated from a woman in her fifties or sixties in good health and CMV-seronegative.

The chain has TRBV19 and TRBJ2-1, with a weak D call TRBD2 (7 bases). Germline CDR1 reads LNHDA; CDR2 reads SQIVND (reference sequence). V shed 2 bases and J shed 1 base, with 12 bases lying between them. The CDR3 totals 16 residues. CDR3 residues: CASSIPRGASYNEQFF. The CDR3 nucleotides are TGTGCCAGTAGTATACCCCGGGGGGCTTCCTACAATGAGCAGTTCTTC.

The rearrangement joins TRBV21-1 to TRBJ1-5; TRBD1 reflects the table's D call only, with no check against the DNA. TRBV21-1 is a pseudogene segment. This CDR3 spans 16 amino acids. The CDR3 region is CASSKVGTGGNQPQHF. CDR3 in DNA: TGTGCCAGCAGCAAAGTTGGGACAGGGGGCAATCAGCCCCAGCATTTT.

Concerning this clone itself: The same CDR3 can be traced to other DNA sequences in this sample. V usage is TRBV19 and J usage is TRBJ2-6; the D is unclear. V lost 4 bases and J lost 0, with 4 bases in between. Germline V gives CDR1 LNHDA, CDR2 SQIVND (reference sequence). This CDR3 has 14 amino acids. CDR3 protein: CASSSGSGANVLTF. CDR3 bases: TGTGCCAGTAGTAGCGGCTCTGGGGCCAACGTCCTGACTTTC. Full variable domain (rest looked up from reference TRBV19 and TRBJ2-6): DGGITQSPKYLFRKEGQNVTLSCEQNLNHDAMYWYRQDPGQGLRLIYYSQIVNDFQKGDIAEGYSVSREKKESFPLTVTSAQKNPTAFYLCASSSGSGANVLTFGAGSRLTVL.

CDR3 residues: CASSYSEGSTEAFF. The CDR3 DNA reads TGTGCCAGCAGTTACTCGGAGGGAAGCACTGAAGCTTTCTTT. The chain is built from TRBV6-5 and TRBJ1-1; no firm D call. The CDR3 runs to 14 residues. CDR1 MNHEY and CDR2 SVGAGI come from the germline V gene. The V gene lost 0 bases and the J gene lost 4 bases, with 9 bases spanning the gap.

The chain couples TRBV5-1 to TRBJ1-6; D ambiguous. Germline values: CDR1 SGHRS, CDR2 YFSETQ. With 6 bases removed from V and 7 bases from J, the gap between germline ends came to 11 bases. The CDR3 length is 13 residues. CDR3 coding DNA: TGCGCCAGCAACACCTCGCCCAATTCACCCCTCCACTTT. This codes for CASNTSPNSPLHF. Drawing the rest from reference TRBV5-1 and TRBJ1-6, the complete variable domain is KAGVTQTPRYLIKTRGQQVTLSCSPISGHRSVSWYQQTPGQGLQFLFEYFSETQRNKGNFPGRFSGRQFSNSRSEMNVSTLELGDSALYLCASNTSPNSPLHFGNGTRLTVT.

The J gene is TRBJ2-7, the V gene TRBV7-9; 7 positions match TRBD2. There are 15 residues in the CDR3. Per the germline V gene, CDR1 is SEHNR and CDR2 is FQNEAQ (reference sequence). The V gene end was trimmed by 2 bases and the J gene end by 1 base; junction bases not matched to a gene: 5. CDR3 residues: CASSLPGTTSYEQYF. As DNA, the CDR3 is TGTGCCAGCAGCTTACCCGGGACTACTTCCTACGAGCAGTACTTC.

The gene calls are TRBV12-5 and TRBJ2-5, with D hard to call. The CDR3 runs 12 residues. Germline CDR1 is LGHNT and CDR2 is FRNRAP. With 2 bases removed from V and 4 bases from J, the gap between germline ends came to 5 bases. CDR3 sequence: CASGLFGETQYF. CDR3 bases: TGTGCTAGTGGTTTGTTCGGAGAGACCCAGTACTTC. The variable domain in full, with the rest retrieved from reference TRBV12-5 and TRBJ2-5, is DARVTQTPRHKVTEMGQEVTMRCQPILGHNTVFWYRQTMMQGLELLAYFRNRAPLDDSGMPKDRFSAEMPDATLATLKIQPSEPRDSAVYFCASGLFGETQYFGPGTRLLVL.

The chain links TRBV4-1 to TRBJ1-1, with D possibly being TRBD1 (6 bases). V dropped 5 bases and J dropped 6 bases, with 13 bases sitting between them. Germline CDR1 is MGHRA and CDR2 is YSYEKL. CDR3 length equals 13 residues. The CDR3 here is CASSYNEGAEAFF. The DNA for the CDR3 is TGCGCCAGCAGCTATAATGAGGGGGCTGAAGCTTTCTTT.

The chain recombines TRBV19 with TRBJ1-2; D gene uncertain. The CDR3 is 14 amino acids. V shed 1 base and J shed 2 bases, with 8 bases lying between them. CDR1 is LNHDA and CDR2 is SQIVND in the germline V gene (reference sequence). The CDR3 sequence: CASSIGGMNYGYTF. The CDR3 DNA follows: TGTGCCAGTAGTATAGGCGGGATGAACTATGGCTACACCTTC.

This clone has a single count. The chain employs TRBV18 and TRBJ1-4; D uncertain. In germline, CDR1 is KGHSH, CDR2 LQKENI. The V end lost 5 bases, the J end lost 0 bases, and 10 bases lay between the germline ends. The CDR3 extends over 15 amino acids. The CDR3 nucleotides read TGTGCCAGCTCAGCGACACCGGCAACTAATGAAAAACTGTTTTTT. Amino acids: CASSATPATNEKLFF. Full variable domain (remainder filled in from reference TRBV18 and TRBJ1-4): NAGVMQNPRHLVRRRGQEARLRCSPMKGHSHVYWYRQLPEEGLKFMVYLQKENIIDESGMPKERFSAEFPKEGPSILRIQQVVRGDSAAYFCASSATPATNEKLFFGSGTQLSVL.

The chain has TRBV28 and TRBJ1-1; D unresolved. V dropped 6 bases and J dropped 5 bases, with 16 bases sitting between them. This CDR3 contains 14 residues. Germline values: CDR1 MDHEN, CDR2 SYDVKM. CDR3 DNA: TGTGCCAGCAGCTTTCCGGGAAAATGGACTGAAGCTTTCTTT. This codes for CASSFPGKWTEAFF.

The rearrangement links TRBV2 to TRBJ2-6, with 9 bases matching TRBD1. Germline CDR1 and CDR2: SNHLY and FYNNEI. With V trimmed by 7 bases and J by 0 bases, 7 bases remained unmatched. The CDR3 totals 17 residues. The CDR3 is CASMRTGATSGANVLTF. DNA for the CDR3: TGTGCCAGCATGAGGACAGGGGCTACCTCTGGGGCCAACGTCCTGACTTTC.

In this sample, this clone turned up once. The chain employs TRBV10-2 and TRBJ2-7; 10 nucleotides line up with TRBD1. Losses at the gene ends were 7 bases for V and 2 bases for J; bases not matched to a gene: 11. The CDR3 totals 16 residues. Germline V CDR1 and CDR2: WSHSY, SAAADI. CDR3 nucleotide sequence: TGCGCCAGCAAGAGACCCGACAGGGGGCCCCCCTACGAGCAGTACTTC. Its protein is CASKRPDRGPPYEQYF.

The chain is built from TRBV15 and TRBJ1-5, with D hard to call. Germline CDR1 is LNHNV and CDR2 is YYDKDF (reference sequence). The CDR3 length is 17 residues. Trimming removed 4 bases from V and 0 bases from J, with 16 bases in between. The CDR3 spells CATSNPQNRYSNQPQHF. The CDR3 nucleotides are TGTGCCACCAGCAACCCCCAAAACCGGTATAGCAATCAGCCCCAGCATTTT.

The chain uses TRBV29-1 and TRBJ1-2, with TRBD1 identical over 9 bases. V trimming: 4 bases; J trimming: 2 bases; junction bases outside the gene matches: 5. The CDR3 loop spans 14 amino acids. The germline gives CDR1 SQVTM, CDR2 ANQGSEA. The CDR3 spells CSVVRDRENYGYTF. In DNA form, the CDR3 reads TGCAGCGTTGTGAGGGACAGGGAAAACTATGGCTACACCTTC.

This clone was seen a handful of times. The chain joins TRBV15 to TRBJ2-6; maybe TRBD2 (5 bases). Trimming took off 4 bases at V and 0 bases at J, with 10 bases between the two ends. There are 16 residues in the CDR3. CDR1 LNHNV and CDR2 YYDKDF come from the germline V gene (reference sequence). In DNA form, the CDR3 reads TGTGCCACCAGCACAGGACGGGACTCTGGGGCCAACGTCCTGACTTTC. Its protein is CATSTGRDSGANVLTF.

The CDR3: CASKQGNEKLFF. CDR3 bases: TGTGCCAGCAAGCAGGGCAACGAAAAACTGTTTTTT. The chain recombines TRBV28 with TRBJ1-4, with D maybe TRBD1 (5 bases). The germline V and J ends were trimmed by 7 bases and 8 bases, with 11 bases remaining between them. Germline loops: CDR1 MDHEN, CDR2 SYDVKM. The CDR3 is 12 amino acids.

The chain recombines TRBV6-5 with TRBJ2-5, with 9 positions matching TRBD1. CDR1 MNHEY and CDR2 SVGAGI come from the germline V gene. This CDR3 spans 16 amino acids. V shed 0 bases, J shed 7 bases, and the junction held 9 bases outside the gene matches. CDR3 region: CASSYSWDRDPRTQYF. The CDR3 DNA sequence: TGTGCCAGCAGTTACTCATGGGACAGGGACCCTCGGACCCAGTACTTC.

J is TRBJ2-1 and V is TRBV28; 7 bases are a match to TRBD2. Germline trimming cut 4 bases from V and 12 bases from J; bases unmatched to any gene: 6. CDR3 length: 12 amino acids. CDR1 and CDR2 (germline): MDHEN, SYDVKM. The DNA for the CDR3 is TGTGCCAGCAGTTCAAAGACTAGCCGGCAGTTCTTC. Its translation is CASSSKTSRQFF.

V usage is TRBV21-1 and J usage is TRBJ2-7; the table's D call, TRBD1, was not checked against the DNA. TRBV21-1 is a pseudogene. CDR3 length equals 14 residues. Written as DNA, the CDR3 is TGTGCCAGCAGCTCACCCGGGCCCAGGGGTGAGCAGTACTTC. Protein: CASSSPGPRGEQYF.

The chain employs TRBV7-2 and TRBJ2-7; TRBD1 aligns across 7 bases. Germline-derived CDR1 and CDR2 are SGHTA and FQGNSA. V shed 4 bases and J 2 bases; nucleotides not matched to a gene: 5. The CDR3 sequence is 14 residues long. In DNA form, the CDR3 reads TGTGCCAGCAGCTGGGGACAGCGAACCTACGAGCAGTACTTC. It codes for CASSWGQRTYEQYF.

The chain's CDR3 is CASRSGFPSTDTQYF. DNA for the CDR3: TGTGCCAGCAGAAGCGGGTTCCCTAGCACAGATACGCAGTATTTT. The rearrangement uses TRBV27 and TRBJ2-3, with D possibly matching TRBD2 (6 bases). In germline, CDR1 is MNHEY, CDR2 SMNVEV (reference sequence). There are 15 residues in the CDR3. Trimming removed 6 bases from V and 0 bases from J, with 13 bases in between.

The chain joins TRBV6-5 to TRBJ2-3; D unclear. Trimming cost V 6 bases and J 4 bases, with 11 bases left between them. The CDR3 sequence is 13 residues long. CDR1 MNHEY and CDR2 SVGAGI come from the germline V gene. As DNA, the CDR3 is TGTGCCAGCAGACCACATGGAGCAGATACGCAGTATTTT. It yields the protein CASRPHGADTQYF.

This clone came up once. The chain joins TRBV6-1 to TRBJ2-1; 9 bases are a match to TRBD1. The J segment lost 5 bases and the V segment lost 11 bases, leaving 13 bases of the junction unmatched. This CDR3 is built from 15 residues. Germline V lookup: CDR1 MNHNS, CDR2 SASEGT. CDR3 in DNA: TGTGCCGGAGTGGCGTCCGGGACAGGGAACAATGAGCAGTTCTTC. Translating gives CAGVASGTGNNEQFF.

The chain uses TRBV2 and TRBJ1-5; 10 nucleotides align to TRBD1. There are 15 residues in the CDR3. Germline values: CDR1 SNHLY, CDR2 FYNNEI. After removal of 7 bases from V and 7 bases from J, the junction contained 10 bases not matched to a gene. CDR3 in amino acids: CASTPGTGASQPQHF. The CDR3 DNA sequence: TGTGCCAGCACCCCGGGGACAGGGGCTTCCCAGCCCCAGCATTTT.

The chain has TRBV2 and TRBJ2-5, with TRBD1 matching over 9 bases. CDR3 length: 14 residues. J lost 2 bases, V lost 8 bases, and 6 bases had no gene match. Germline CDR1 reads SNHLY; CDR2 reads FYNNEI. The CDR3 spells CASVHDRGQETQYF. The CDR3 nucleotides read TGTGCCAGCGTACATGACAGGGGGCAAGAGACCCAGTACTTC.